The rows below give T cell receptor beta chains drawn from one sample of a study of identical twins. One entry per CDR3 protein, called by TCRdb with MiXCR from the 5' RACE reads. The sample carries around 670,000 distinct CDR3 sequences, around 6% recorded once. Sequenced sample: naive T cells sorted from blood. The receptor set was obtained from a man in his late teens or twenties in good health. Each CDR3 is given with its conserved first and last residue. The D gene is left open where the match is weak. Size is omitted from some rows. Given values are once, few, many or a class for expanded clones.

v_call: TRBV6-1
j_call: TRBJ2-3
clone_size: many
d_call: TRBD2
cdr3_aa: CASSPMAGVADTQYF
cdr3_nt: TGTGCCAGCAGTCCGATGGCGGGAGTGGCTGATACGCAGTATTTT

v_call: TRBV12-3/TRBV12-4
j_call: TRBJ2-7
clone_size: NA
d_call: NA
cdr3_aa: CASSSSDYSYEQYF
cdr3_nt: TGTGCCAGCAGTTCCTCGGACTATTCCTACGAGCAGTACTTC

v_call: TRBV9
j_call: TRBJ1-5
clone_size: many
d_call: NA
cdr3_aa: CASSVDPSQPQHF
cdr3_nt: TGTGCCAGCAGCGTAGACCCCAGTCAGCCCCAGCATTTT

v_call: TRBV12-3/TRBV12-4
j_call: TRBJ2-7
clone_size: many
d_call: NA
cdr3_aa: CASSLAQYEQYF
cdr3_nt: TGTGCCAGCAGTTTGGCCCAATACGAGCAGTACTTC

v_call: TRBV11-2
j_call: TRBJ2-7
clone_size: many
d_call: TRBD1
cdr3_aa: CASSLLTVQGAAPYEQYF
cdr3_nt: TGTGCCAGCAGCTTACTTACCGTACAGGGGGCGGCACCCTACGAGCAGTACTTC

v_call: TRBV6-6
j_call: TRBJ2-5
clone_size: few
d_call: TRBD2
cdr3_aa: CASRRGALETQYF
cdr3_nt: TGTGCCAGCAGGCGGGGGGCCCTAGAGACCCAGTACTTC

v_call: TRBV18
j_call: TRBJ1-5
clone_size: NA
d_call: NA
cdr3_aa: CASSPQDLFSNQPQHF
cdr3_nt: TGTGCCAGCTCACCACAGGATTTATTTAGCAATCAGCCCCAGCATTTT

v_call: TRBV7-6
j_call: TRBJ2-5
clone_size: many
d_call: TRBD2
cdr3_aa: CASSPYPGLANQETQYF
cdr3_nt: TGTGCCAGCAGCCCGTATCCGGGACTAGCAAACCAAGAGACCCAGTACTTC

v_call: TRBV20-1
j_call: TRBJ2-1
clone_size: many
d_call: TRBD2
cdr3_aa: CSAPIGGSRNEQFF
cdr3_nt: TGCAGTGCTCCGATCGGCGGGAGCCGCAATGAGCAGTTCTTC

v_call: TRBV2
j_call: TRBJ2-1
clone_size: NA
d_call: NA
cdr3_aa: CATRWSLSYNEQFF
cdr3_nt: TGTGCCACCCGGTGGAGTCTCTCCTACAATGAGCAGTTCTTC

v_call: TRBV4-3
j_call: TRBJ2-2
clone_size: many
d_call: TRBD2
cdr3_aa: CASSQDRREGRWTGELFF
cdr3_nt: TGCGCCAGCAGCCAAGATAGGAGGGAGGGGAGATGGACCGGGGAGCTGTTTTTT

v_call: TRBV29-1
j_call: TRBJ2-3
clone_size: many
d_call: TRBD2
cdr3_aa: CSVLAGGPADTQYF
cdr3_nt: TGCAGCGTTTTAGCGGGAGGGCCAGCAGATACGCAGTATTTT

v_call: TRBV5-4
j_call: TRBJ2-3
clone_size: few
d_call: TRBD2
cdr3_aa: CASSTTGGDTQYF
cdr3_nt: TGTGCCAGCAGCACCACGGGGGGGGATACGCAGTATTTT

v_call: TRBV18
j_call: TRBJ1-4
clone_size: few
d_call: TRBD1
cdr3_aa: CASSGDRSTELFF
cdr3_nt: TGTGCCAGCTCCGGGGACAGGTCCACGGAACTGTTTTTT

v_call: TRBV6-2/TRBV6-3
j_call: TRBJ2-5
clone_size: many
d_call: TRBD1
cdr3_aa: CASSYGLDRLQETQYF
cdr3_nt: TGTGCCAGCAGTTACGGGTTGGACAGGCTACAAGAGACCCAGTACTTC

v_call: TRBV4-1
j_call: TRBJ2-5
clone_size: NA
d_call: NA
cdr3_aa: CASSQDRSVETQYF
cdr3_nt: TGCGCCAGCAGCCAAGATCGGTCCGTAGAGACCCAGTACTTC

v_call: TRBV20-1
j_call: TRBJ1-1
clone_size: many
d_call: NA
cdr3_aa: CSARLGMNTEAFF
cdr3_nt: TGCAGTGCTAGATTGGGGATGAACACTGAAGCTTTCTTT